This T cell receptor (beta chain) emerged from a study of T cells after yellow fever vaccination. Per the germline V gene, CDR1 is LGHDT and CDR2 is YNNKEL (reference sequence). The CDR3 is made up of 14 amino acids. V dropped 4 bases and J dropped 12; count of bases not matched to a gene: 11. This clonotype came up a few times. TCRdb redid the calling of the 5' RACE reads with MiXCR, one entry per CDR3 protein. The sample lists about 340,000 distinct CDR3 sequences, more than 8.5% occurring once. The chain joins TRBV3-1 to TRBJ1-3; 8 bases line up with TRBD1. This clonotype originated in a man aged 18 to 35 who received the YFV17D yellow fever vaccine. Material: PBMCs, obtained on the day of the first yellow fever vaccination. This CDR3 is CASSRHDGQGFIYF. CDR3 in DNA: TGTGCCAGCAGCCGACACGATGGACAGGGCTTCATATATTTT.